Shown below are 29 T cell receptor beta chains from a single sample sequenced in a study of early T cells in non-severe SARS-CoV-2 infection. TCRdb itself ran the 5' RACE reads through MiXCR, one entry per CDR3 protein. This sample has about 82,000 distinct CDR3 sequences, with roughly 13% found just once. The specimen sequenced was whole blood. The origin of the receptors is an adult who was a healthcare worker with PCR-confirmed SARS-CoV-2 infection or an uninfected control (not recorded which).

This clonotype has just a few counts. The chain is built from TRBV25-1 and TRBJ2-3, with 7 bases that match TRBD2. Germline CDR1 MGHDK, CDR2 SYGVNS. The CDR3 runs 14 residues. Trimming took 8 bases from V and 4 from J; bases not matched to a gene: 9. The DNA for the CDR3 is TGTGCCAGCCACCGCGGGGGTGCCGCAGATACGCAGTATTTT. This encodes CASHRGGAADTQYF.

The V and J genes are TRBV29-1 and TRBJ2-7; maybe TRBD1 (6 bases). CDR1 is SQVTM, CDR2 ANQGSEA, per germline. The CDR3 is 11 residues long. Trimming left V 7 bases short and J 5 bases short, with 12 bases between. CDR3 DNA: TGCAGCGCATCCAACAGGGACGAGCAGTACTTC. Translated: CSASNRDEQYF.

This clonotype was found a few times. This chain links TRBV18 with TRBJ1-5; D remains unclear. Trimming pared 4 bases from V and 5 bases from J, leaving 18 bases between. The CDR3 sequence is 16 residues long. The germline V gene has CDR1 KGHSH and CDR2 LQKENI. CDR3 coding DNA: TGTGCCAGCTCACAGGTTCCGGGCATCGGGGATCAGCCCCAGCATTTT. Translating it yields CASSQVPGIGDQPQHF.

The rearrangement uses TRBV6-6 and TRBJ2-1; 10 positions match TRBD1. Germline loops: CDR1 MNHNY, CDR2 SVGAGI (reference sequence). The CDR3 extends over 15 amino acids. V shed 1 base, J shed 6 bases, and the junction held 3 bases outside the gene matches. The chain's CDR3 is CASSYWTGGSNEQFF. CDR3 coding DNA: TGTGCCAGCAGTTACTGGACAGGGGGGTCCAATGAGCAGTTCTTC.

J is TRBJ1-5 and V is TRBV2; D call uncertain. V lost 0 bases to trimming and J lost 2 bases, with 8 bases between them. The CDR3 is 15 amino acids. The germline V gene has CDR1 SNHLY and CDR2 FYNNEI. DNA of the CDR3: TGTGCCAGCAGTGAAGCGCTGGCAGGCAATCAGCCCCAGCATTTT. It encodes CASSEALAGNQPQHF.

This clonotype has more than one count but fewer than ten. V usage is TRBV2 and J usage is TRBJ2-7; D remains unclear. CDR1 and CDR2 from the germline V gene are SNHLY and FYNNEI. The length of the CDR3 is 15 residues. Between the trimmed V and J ends, which lost 7 bases and 3 bases, there was a span of 19 bases. The CDR3 DNA sequence: TGTGCCAGCAAAGATGTTCGGAGTTTTTTCTACGAGCAGTACTTC. Its translation is CASKDVRSFFYEQYF.

This clonotype was found many times. V usage is TRBV27 and J usage is TRBJ1-5; the D gene is possibly TRBD1 (5 bases). Trimming shortened V by 5 bases and J by 6 bases, and 14 bases separated the two germline ends. CDR3 size: 14 residues. Germline V lookup: CDR1 MNHEY, CDR2 SMNVEV (reference sequence). This CDR3 is CASSPGPAGQPQHF. The CDR3 coding sequence is TGTGCCAGCAGTCCGGGGCCCGCGGGTCAGCCCCAGCATTTT.

This chain links TRBV30 with TRBJ1-4; TRBD1 matches at 7 bases. This CDR3 contains 15 residues. V dropped 0 bases and J dropped 7; count of bases not matched to a gene: 8. CDR1 GTSNPN and CDR2 SVGIG come from the germline V gene (reference sequence). The chain's CDR3 is CAWSVPGQVAEKLFF. CDR3 nucleotides: TGTGCCTGGAGTGTCCCTGGACAGGTGGCTGAAAAACTGTTTTTT. Complete variable domain (other parts from reference TRBV30 and TRBJ1-4): SQTIHQWPATLVQPVGSPLSLECTVEGTSNPNLYWYRQAAGRGLQLLFYSVGIGQISSEVPQNLSASRPQDRQFILSSKKLLLSDSGFYLCAWSVPGQVAEKLFFGSGTQLSVL.

This chain joins TRBV3-1 and TRBJ2-3; unclear D gene. From germline, CDR1 is LGHDT and CDR2 YNNKEL (reference sequence). The CDR3 consists of 15 residues. Trimming shortened V by 4 bases and J by 2 bases, and 13 bases separated the two germline ends. CDR3 coding DNA: TGTGCCAGCAGCCCCCTCGAGGTCTCCACAGATACGCAGTATTTT. Its protein product is CASSPLEVSTDTQYF.

This clonotype has at least ten counts. The rearrangement uses TRBV5-4 and TRBJ1-4, with D unresolved. V was cut by 2 bases and J by 0 bases, with 8 bases left in between. The germline V gene has CDR1 SGHNT and CDR2 YYREEE (reference sequence). The CDR3 loop spans 15 amino acids. The CDR3 region has the DNA TGTGCCAGCAGCTTAGGACCTACAACTAATGAAAAACTGTTTTTT. Translated, it gives CASSLGPTTNEKLFF.

This clonotype was detected only a few times. The chain links TRBV13 to TRBJ2-3; D assignment may be TRBD1 or TRBD2 (5 bases each). V was trimmed by 3 bases and J by 2 bases, leaving 12 bases between them. This CDR3 is 15 amino acids long. Germline values: CDR1 PRHDT, CDR2 FYEKMQ (reference sequence). The CDR3 nucleotides are TGTGCCAGCAGCTTCTGGGACGGAGACACAGATACGCAGTATTTT. Translation gives CASSFWDGDTDTQYF.

This clonotype was found many times. The DNA for the CDR3 is TGTGCCAGCAATCTACAGGATTCCACTGAAGCTTTCTTT. Its protein is CASNLQDSTEAFF. The genes are TRBV6-5 and TRBJ1-1; weak D call: TRBD1 (5 bases). CDR3 size: 13 residues. The V and J ends lost 7 bases and 4 bases respectively, with 13 bases between them. Germline CDR1 reads MNHEY; CDR2 reads SVGAGI.

This clonotype has just a few counts. V and J are TRBV5-1 and TRBJ2-4, with D hard to call. Per the germline V gene, CDR1 is SGHRS and CDR2 is YFSETQ. The length of the CDR3 is 13 residues. V gave up 2 bases and J gave up 12 bases, with 15 bases separating them. The CDR3 DNA reads TGCGCCAGCAGCTTCGGTAGCACGCAACCTCAGTACTTC. This encodes CASSFGSTQPQYF. Based on the CDR3 plus reference TRBV5-1 and TRBJ2-4, the full variable domain is KAGVTQTPRYLIKTRGQQVTLSCSPISGHRSVSWYQQTPGQGLQFLFEYFSETQRNKGNFPGRFSGRQFSNSRSEMNVSTLELGDSALYLCASSFGSTQPQYFGAGTRLSVL.

The table lists this clonotype with many counts. The chain employs TRBV29-1 and TRBJ1-2; 9 nucleotides agree with TRBD1. There are 14 residues in the CDR3. V gave up 1 base and J gave up 7 bases; unmatched junction bases: 7. Germline V gives CDR1 SQVTM, CDR2 ANQGSEA. The CDR3 region is CSVEGGDRVAGYTF. The CDR3 nucleotides are TGCAGCGTTGAAGGAGGGGACAGGGTAGCTGGCTACACCTTC.

The chain employs TRBV7-2 and TRBJ2-7; possibly TRBD1 or TRBD2 for D (6 bases each). The ends were cut back, 5 bases at V and 2 bases at J, with 19 bases in the middle. This CDR3 has 16 residues. CDR1 and CDR2 from the germline V gene are SGHTA and FQGNSA. Here the CDR3 reads CASSPGGGAGTYEQYF. DNA for the CDR3: TGTGCCAGCAGCCCCGGGGGCGGTGCCGGGACCTACGAGCAGTACTTC. The full variable domain, in which reference TRBV7-2 and TRBJ2-7 provide the parts outside the CDR3, is GAGVSQSPSNKVTEKGKDVELRCDPISGHTALYWYRQSLGQGLEFLIYFQGNSAPDKSGLPSDRFSAERTGGSVSTLTIQRTQQEDSAVYLCASSPGGGAGTYEQYFGPGTRLTVT.

The rearrangement joins TRBV20-1 to TRBJ2-4, with TRBD1 matching over 9 bases. Per the germline V gene, CDR1 is DFQATT and CDR2 is SNEGSKA (reference sequence). V was pared by 6 bases and J by 3 bases, with 15 bases of the junction left unmatched. CDR3 length: 17 residues. For the CDR3, the DNA is TGCAGTGCAACCAGTCCCCGGGACAGGGATTTCAAAAACATTCAGTACTTC. Encoded protein: CSATSPRDRDFKNIQYF.

Only a few counts were recorded for this clonotype. The CDR3 loop is CSGAGQTYNEQFF. Written as DNA, the CDR3 is TGCAGCGGAGCCGGACAGACCTACAATGAGCAGTTCTTC. The rearrangement uses TRBV29-1 and TRBJ2-1; possible D gene TRBD1, 6 bases. Germline-derived CDR1 and CDR2 are SQVTM and ANQGSEA. Trimming removed 7 bases at V and 2 bases at J, with 12 bases between. The CDR3 is made up of 13 amino acids.

The chain recombines TRBV12-3 or TRBV12-4 with TRBJ1-2; 7 bases line up with TRBD1. V lost 3 bases to trimming and J lost 8 bases; unmatched junction nucleotides: 6. CDR3 length equals 13 residues. The CDR3 loop reads CASSLVGGRGYTF. CDR3 DNA: TGTGCCAGCAGTTTGGTAGGGGGCCGGGGCTACACCTTC.

V and J are TRBV20-1 and TRBJ2-2, with 11 bases that match TRBD2. The CDR3 is made up of 15 amino acids. Looked up from germline, CDR1 is DFQATT and CDR2 is SNEGSKA (reference sequence). V lost 5 bases and J lost 7; bases outside the gene matches: 9. The CDR3 region has the DNA TGCAGTGCTTCGGCTAGCGGGAGGTTGGGCGGGGAGCTGTTTTTT. Translating it yields CSASASGRLGGELFF.

This clonotype was observed at least ten times. This chain connects TRBV20-1 to TRBJ1-2; tentatively, D is TRBD1 (5 bases). There are 12 residues in the CDR3. The germline V gene encodes CDR1 DFQATT and CDR2 SNEGSKA (reference sequence). V lost 8 bases, J lost 5 bases, and 15 bases lay in between. CDR3 sequence reads: CSPQGNRYGYTF. The CDR3, as DNA: TGCAGTCCCCAGGGTAATAGATATGGCTACACCTTC.

This clonotype came up a few times. The chain is built from TRBV12-3 or TRBV12-4 and TRBJ2-7; TRBD1 matches at 9 bases. The CDR3 spans 13 residues. Trimming cost V 5 bases and J 6 bases; bases outside gene matches: 5. The CDR3 sequence: CASSETGGSEQYF. DNA of the CDR3: TGTGCCAGCAGTGAGACAGGGGGATCCGAGCAGTACTTC.

This clonotype was counted once. This chain joins TRBV7-9 and TRBJ1-1; D remains unclear. The CDR3 is 14 amino acids. The germline V and J ends were trimmed by 2 bases and 1 base, with 8 bases remaining between them. Germline lookup yields CDR1 SEHNR and CDR2 FQNEAQ (reference sequence). The CDR3 protein is CASSLTGPNTEAFF. The CDR3 nucleotides are TGTGCCAGCAGCTTAACCGGACCGAACACTGAAGCTTTCTTT.

This clonotype counts as medium-sized. The chain uses TRBV18 and TRBJ2-2; 7 nucleotides match TRBD1. The germline V gene encodes CDR1 KGHSH and CDR2 LQKENI. Unmatched junction bases numbered 0, after V lost 2 bases and J lost 0 bases. The CDR3 runs 15 residues. The CDR3 reads CASSPGQANTGELFF. The CDR3 DNA sequence: TGTGCCAGCTCACCAGGACAGGCGAACACCGGGGAGCTGTTTTTT.

This clonotype was detected many times. The rearrangement uses TRBV20-1 and TRBJ1-4, with D unclear. Germline V gene lookup returns CDR1 DFQATT and CDR2 SNEGSKA (reference sequence). This CDR3 has 12 amino acids. Deletions cut 1 base from V and 8 bases from J, with 8 bases between. The CDR3: CSARGASEKLFF. DNA of the CDR3: TGCAGTGCTAGAGGGGCCTCGGAAAAACTGTTTTTT.

Only a few counts were recorded for this clonotype. This chain joins TRBV20-1 and TRBJ2-7, with D possibly matching TRBD1 (6 bases). CDR3 length: 12 amino acids. Per the germline V gene, CDR1 is DFQATT and CDR2 is SNEGSKA (reference sequence). The V gene lost 5 bases and the J gene lost 3 bases, with 11 bases spanning the gap. The CDR3 loop reads CSASPDSYEQYF. The CDR3 DNA follows: TGCAGTGCTTCCCCGGACAGCTACGAGCAGTACTTC.

This clonotype was observed a few times. V is TRBV5-4 and J is TRBJ2-7; 9 nucleotides agree with TRBD1. The CDR3 sequence is 12 residues long. V lost 4 bases to trimming and J lost 7 bases; unmatched junction nucleotides: 3. Germline-derived CDR1 and CDR2 are SGHNT and YYREEE (reference sequence). The CDR3 DNA reads as TGTGCCAGCAGCAGGGACAGGGTAGAGCAGTACTTC. The encoded protein is CASSRDRVEQYF.

This clonotype occurred a few times. The genes are TRBV29-1 and TRBJ2-3; D is ambiguous. The length of the CDR3 is 13 residues. The V and J ends lost 8 bases and 6 bases respectively, with 18 bases between them. Germline V gene lookup returns CDR1 SQVTM and CDR2 ANQGSEA. In DNA form, the CDR3 reads TGCAGCTCGGCTTTAAGTAAGAGGGATACGCAGTATTTT. Encoded protein: CSSALSKRDTQYF.

This clonotype was picked up a small number of times. This chain joins TRBV20-1 and TRBJ1-4; D remains ambiguous. The germline V and J ends were trimmed by 3 bases and 2 bases, with 10 bases remaining between them. CDR1 DFQATT and CDR2 SNEGSKA come from the germline V gene (reference sequence). This CDR3 contains 14 residues. CDR3 sequence: CSARPGGTNEKLFF. CDR3 nucleotides: TGCAGTGCTAGGCCCGGAGGGACTAATGAAAAACTGTTTTTT.

V usage is TRBV29-1 and J usage is TRBJ2-7, with D hard to call. Trimming pared 4 bases from V and 0 bases from J, leaving 10 bases between. The germline CDR1 and CDR2 sequences are SQVTM and ANQGSEA. The CDR3 totals 13 residues. CDR3 coding DNA: TGCAGCGTTGCCAGCCTAAGCTCCTACGAGCAGTACTTC. This translates into CSVASLSSYEQYF.